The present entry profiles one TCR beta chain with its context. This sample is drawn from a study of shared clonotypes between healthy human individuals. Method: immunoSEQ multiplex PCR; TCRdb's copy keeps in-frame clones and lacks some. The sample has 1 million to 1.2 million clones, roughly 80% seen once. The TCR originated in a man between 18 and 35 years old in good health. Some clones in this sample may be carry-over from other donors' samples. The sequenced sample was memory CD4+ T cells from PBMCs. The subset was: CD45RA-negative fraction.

CDR3 nucleotide sequence: TGTGCCAGCAGCCGAGGACTCCCCAATGAGCAGTTCTTC. This codes for CASSRGLPNEQFF. J is TRBJ2-1 and V is TRBV6-1; TRBD2 might be the D (5 bases). Germline assignment: CDR1 MNHNS and CDR2 SASEGT. Between the trimmed V and J ends, which lost 6 bases and 6 bases, there was a span of 12 bases. This CDR3 has 13 amino acids.